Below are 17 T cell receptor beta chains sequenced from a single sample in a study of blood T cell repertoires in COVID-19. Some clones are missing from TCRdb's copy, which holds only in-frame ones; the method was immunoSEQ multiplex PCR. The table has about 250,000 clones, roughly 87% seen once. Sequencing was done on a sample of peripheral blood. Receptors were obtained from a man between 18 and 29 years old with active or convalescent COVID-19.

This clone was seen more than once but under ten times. CDR3 sequence: CASSQFVGGRGTGELFF. The CDR3 DNA reads TGCGCCAGCAGCCAATTCGTCGGGGGGCGGGGAACCGGGGAGCTGTTTTTT. The V and J genes are TRBV4-3 and TRBJ2-2, with TRBD2 as a possible D gene (7 bases). The V end was cut by 2 bases, the J end by 5 bases, with 18 bases between. Germline values: CDR1 LGHNA, CDR2 YSLEER. CDR3 length equals 17 residues.

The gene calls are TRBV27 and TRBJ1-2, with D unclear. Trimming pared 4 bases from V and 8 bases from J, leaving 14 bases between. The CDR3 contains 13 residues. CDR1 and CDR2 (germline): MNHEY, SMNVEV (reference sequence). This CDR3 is CASSSRQAGGYTF. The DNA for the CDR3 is TGTGCCAGCAGTTCCAGGCAGGCGGGGGGCTACACCTTC.

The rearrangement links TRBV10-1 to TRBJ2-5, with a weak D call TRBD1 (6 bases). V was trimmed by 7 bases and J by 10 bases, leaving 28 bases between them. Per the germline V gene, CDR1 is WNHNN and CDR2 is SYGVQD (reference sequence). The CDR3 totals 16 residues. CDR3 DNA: TGCGCCAGCACCGGCATAACAGGGTATCGGCCATTGCGCCAGTACTTC. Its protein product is CASTGITGYRPLRQYF.

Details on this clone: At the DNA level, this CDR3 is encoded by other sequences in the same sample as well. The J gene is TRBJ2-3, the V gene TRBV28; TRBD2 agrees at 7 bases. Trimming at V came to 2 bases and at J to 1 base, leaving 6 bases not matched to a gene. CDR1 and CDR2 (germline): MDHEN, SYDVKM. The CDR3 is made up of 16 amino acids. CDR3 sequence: CASSLLLAGGTDTQYF. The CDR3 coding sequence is TGTGCCAGCAGTTTACTTCTGGCGGGGGGCACAGATACGCAGTATTTT.

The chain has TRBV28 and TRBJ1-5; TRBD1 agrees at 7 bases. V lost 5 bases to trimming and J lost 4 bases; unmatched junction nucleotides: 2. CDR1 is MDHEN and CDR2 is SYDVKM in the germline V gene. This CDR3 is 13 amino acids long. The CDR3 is CASSGQVNQPQHF. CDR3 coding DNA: TGTGCCAGCAGTGGACAGGTTAATCAGCCCCAGCATTTT. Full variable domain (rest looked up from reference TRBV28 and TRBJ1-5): DVKVTQSSRYLVKRTGEKVFLECVQDMDHENMFWYRQDPGLGLRLIYFSYDVKMKEKGDIPEGYSVSREKKERFSLILESASTNQTSMYLCASSGQVNQPQHFGDGTRLSIL.

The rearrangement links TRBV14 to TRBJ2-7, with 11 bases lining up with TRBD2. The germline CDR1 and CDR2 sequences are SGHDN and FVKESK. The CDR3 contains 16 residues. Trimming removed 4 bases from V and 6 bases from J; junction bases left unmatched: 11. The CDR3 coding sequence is TGTGCCAGCAGCCCGGGACTAGCGGTAGTTACGTTCGAGCAGTACTTC. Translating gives CASSPGLAVVTFEQYF.

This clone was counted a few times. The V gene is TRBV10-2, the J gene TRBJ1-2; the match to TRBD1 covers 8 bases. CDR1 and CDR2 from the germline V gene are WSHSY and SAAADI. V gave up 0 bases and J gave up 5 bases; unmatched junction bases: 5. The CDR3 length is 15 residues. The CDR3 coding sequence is TGCGCCAGCAGTGAGTCTACAGGGGGAGTATATGGCTACACCTTC. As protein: CASSESTGGVYGYTF.

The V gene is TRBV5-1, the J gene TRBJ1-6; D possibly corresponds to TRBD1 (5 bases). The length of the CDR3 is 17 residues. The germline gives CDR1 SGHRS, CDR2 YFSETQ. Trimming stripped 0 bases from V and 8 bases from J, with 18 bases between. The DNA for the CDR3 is TGCGCCAGCAGCTTGGACATTGGGGCAGGCAATGATTCACCCCTCCACTTT. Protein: CASSLDIGAGNDSPLHF.

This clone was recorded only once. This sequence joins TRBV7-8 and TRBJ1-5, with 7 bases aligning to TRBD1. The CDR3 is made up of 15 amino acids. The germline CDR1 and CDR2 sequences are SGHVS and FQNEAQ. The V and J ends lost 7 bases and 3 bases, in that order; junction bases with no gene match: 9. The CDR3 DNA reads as TGTGCCAGCACCTTCATGGGACAGCCCAATCAGCCCCAGCATTTT. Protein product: CASTFMGQPNQPQHF.

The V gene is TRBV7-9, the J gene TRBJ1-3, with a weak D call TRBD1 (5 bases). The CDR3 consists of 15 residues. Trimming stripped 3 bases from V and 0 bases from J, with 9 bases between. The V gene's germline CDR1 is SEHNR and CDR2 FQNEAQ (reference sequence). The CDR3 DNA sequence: TGTGCCAGCAGCTTTTTGGGGGGCTCTGGAAACACCATATATTTT. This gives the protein CASSFLGGSGNTIYF.

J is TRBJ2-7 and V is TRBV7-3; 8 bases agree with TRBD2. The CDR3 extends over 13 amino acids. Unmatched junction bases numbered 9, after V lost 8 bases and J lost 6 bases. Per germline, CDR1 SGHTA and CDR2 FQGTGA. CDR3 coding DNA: TGTGCCAGCGCCTCCGGACTAGCCGGCGAGCAGTACTTC. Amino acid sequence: CASASGLAGEQYF. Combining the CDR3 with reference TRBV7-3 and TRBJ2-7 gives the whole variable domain GAGVSQTPSNKVTEKGKYVELRCDPISGHTALYWYRQSLGQGPEFLIYFQGTGAADDSGLPNDRFFAVRPEGSVSTLKIQRTERGDSAVYLCASASGLAGEQYFGPGTRLTVT.

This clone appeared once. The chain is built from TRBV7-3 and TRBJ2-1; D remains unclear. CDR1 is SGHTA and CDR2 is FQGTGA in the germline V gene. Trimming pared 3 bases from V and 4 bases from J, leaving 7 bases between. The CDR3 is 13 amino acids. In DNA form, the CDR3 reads TGTGCCAGCAGCTTGGCGGAGTACAATGAGCAGTTCTTC. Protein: CASSLAEYNEQFF.

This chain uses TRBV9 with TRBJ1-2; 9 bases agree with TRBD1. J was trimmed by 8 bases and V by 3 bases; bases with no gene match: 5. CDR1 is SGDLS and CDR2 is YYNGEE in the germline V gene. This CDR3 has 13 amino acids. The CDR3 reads CASSAQDRGGYTF. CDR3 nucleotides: TGTGCCAGCAGCGCCCAGGACAGGGGCGGCTACACCTTC.

For the CDR3, the DNA is TGTGCCAGCAGCTTAGATTACAGCGGGGAGACTAACTATGGCTACACCTTC. It yields the protein CASSLDYSGETNYGYTF. The V and J genes are TRBV7-8 and TRBJ1-2; D ambiguous. Germline-derived CDR1 and CDR2 are SGHVS and FQNEAQ. This CDR3 contains 17 residues. Trimming took off 1 base at V and 0 bases at J, with 15 bases between the two ends.

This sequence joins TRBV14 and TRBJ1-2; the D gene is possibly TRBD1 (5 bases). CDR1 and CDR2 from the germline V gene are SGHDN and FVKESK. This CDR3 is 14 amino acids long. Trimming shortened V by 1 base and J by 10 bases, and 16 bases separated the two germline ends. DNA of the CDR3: TGTGCCAGCAGCCAAGGGCGGCAGGGTGTCGACTACACCTTC. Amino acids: CASSQGRQGVDYTF.

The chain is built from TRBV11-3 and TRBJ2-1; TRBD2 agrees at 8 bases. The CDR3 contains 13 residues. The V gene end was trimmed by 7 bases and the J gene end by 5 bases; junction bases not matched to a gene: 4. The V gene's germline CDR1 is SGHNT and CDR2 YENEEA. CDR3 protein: CASKAGDNNEQFF. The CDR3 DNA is TGTGCCAGCAAAGCGGGAGATAACAATGAGCAGTTCTTC.

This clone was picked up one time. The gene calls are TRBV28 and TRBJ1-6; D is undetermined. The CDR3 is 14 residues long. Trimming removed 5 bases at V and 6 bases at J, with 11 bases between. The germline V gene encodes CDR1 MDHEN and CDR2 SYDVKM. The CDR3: CASSGGSLNSPLHF. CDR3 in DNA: TGTGCCAGCAGTGGCGGGAGCCTTAATTCACCCCTCCACTTT. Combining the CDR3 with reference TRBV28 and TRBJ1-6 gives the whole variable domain DVKVTQSSRYLVKRTGEKVFLECVQDMDHENMFWYRQDPGLGLRLIYFSYDVKMKEKGDIPEGYSVSREKKERFSLILESASTNQTSMYLCASSGGSLNSPLHFGNGTRLTVT.